This is a list of T cell receptor beta chains from one sample in a study of response to subunit inactivated influenza vaccine. Via MiXCR, TCRdb re-called the RT-PCR reads, giving one row per CDR3 protein. The table has around 580,000 distinct CDR3 sequences, about 12% seen once. The sample in question was PBMCs from blood, obtained on the day of vaccination. The receptors originated from a man aged 45-65 years who received an inactivated influenza vaccine. Each CDR3 is given with its conserved first and last residue. Fields, in order: V gene, CDR3 length, CDR3 protein.

TRBV18,16,CASSPRTESSYNEQFF
TRBV20-1,14,CSAKNRAGANVLTF
TRBV6-2/TRBV6-3,15,CASSYSSLSWEPQHF
TRBV20-1,13,CSANRGSADGYTF
TRBV24-1,16,CATSDSEPRSLGEQFF
TRBV25-1,16,CASSDPLAGDSETQYF
TRBV5-6,15,CASSLGEVAANIQYF
TRBV4-3,15,CASSRDRDLHYEQYF
TRBV15,15,CATSILQGSTDTQYF
TRBV4-2,17,CASSQDEGLAGSYEQYF
TRBV19,18,CATSGLAGALSSYNEQFF
TRBV7-2,16,CASSLASTYPNYGYTF
TRBV6-4,16,CASSDSTSGGTDTQYF
TRBV4-1,15,CASSPGQGAFYGYTF
TRBV20-1,16,CSARDFRGGALETQYF
TRBV6-1,14,CASSADRGIDTQYF
TRBV20-1,14,CSAVEAGGVETQYF
TRBV4-3,18,CASSQGGVVRTLKNEQFF
TRBV20-1,15,CSARRLAGDFYEQYF
TRBV12-3/TRBV12-4,10,CASGVTEAFF
TRBV30,13,CAWTWANTGELFF
TRBV7-9,13,CASSLEGARQQFF
TRBV6-1,15,CASSARWPRNTEAFF
TRBV5-4,15,CASSPGSRGTYEQYF
TRBV7-9,12,CASSLADYEQYF
TRBV20-1,15,CSARWASGSTDTQYF
TRBV11-2,17,CASSLRFGTSEGDTQYF
TRBV6-2/TRBV6-3,16,CASTFTLGVGTGELFF
TRBV10-2,14,CASRRLEFTDTQYF
TRBV20-1,11,CSADLPDEQFF
TRBV20-1,16,CSAKGGRTSGGDTQYF
TRBV20-1,14,CSAKGGAGQETQYF
TRBV5-6,14,CASSPTGLTYEQYF